This T cell receptor (beta chain) was sequenced in a study of beta chain features in type 1 diabetes. Overall study results and limits: VDJ junctions sequenced from type 1 diabetes patients showed fewer insertions and more deletions. Patients' naive, central memory and regulatory TCRB repertoires appeared more alike than those of healthy donors.

This clone was seen a few times. Its cognate antigen is unknown. The length of the CDR3 is 13 residues. Germline CDR1 and CDR2: SQVTM and ANQGSEA. J was trimmed by 1 base and V by 7 bases; bases with no gene match: 5. Isolated RNA was reverse transcribed in full, so expressed TCRB transcripts were sequenced. Generated by immunoSEQ multiplex PCR, the TCRdb table keeps only in-frame clones and is missing some. The sample lists some 230,000 clones; more than 9% were seen once. Sequencing input: naive CD4+ T cells from blood. V gene TRBV29-1 combines with J gene TRBJ2-3; 7 bases align to TRBD1. This receptor was identified in a woman between 18 and 29 years old in good health. The CDR3 is CSAETGRTDTQYF. CDR3 nucleotide sequence: TGCAGCGCCGAGACAGGGCGCACAGATACGCAGTATTTT.